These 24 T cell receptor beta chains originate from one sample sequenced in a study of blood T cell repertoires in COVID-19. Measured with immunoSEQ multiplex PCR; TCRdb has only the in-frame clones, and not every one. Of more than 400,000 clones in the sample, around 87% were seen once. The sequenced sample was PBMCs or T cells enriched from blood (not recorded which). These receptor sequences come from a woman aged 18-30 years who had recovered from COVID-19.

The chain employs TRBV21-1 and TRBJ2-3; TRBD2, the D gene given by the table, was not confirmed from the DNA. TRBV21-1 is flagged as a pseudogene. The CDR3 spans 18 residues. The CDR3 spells CARGTSGGRLCLTDTQYF. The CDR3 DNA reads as TGTGCCAGGGGTACTAGCGGGGGTCGGCTATGTTTGACAGATACGCAGTATTTT.

In nucleotides, the CDR3 is TGTGCCAGCAGTCACTTACAGGGGGCGAGGACTGAAGCTTTCTTT. Its translation: CASSHLQGARTEAFF. The chain uses TRBV27 and TRBJ1-1, with TRBD1 matching 9 bases. V lost 5 bases and J lost 5; bases outside the gene matches: 9. Germline V lookup: CDR1 MNHEY, CDR2 SMNVEV (reference sequence). The CDR3 spans 15 residues.

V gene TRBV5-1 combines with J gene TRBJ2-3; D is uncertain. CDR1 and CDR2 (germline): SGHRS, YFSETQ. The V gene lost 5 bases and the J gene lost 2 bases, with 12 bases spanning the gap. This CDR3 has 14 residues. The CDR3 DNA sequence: TGCGCCAGCAGAACATCCCAGAACACAGATACGCAGTATTTT. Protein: CASRTSQNTDTQYF.

The CDR3 DNA reads as TGTGCCAGCAGCTCCTGGACAGGCCAAAATCAGCCCCAGCATTTT. It encodes CASSSWTGQNQPQHF. The chain is built from TRBV28 and TRBJ1-5, with 7 bases fitting TRBD1. This CDR3 contains 15 residues. J was trimmed by 4 bases and V by 6 bases; bases with no gene match: 9. Germline-derived CDR1 and CDR2 are MDHEN and SYDVKM. Full variable domain (rest looked up from reference TRBV28 and TRBJ1-5): DVKVTQSSRYLVKRTGEKVFLECVQDMDHENMFWYRQDPGLGLRLIYFSYDVKMKEKGDIPEGYSVSREKKERFSLILESASTNQTSMYLCASSSWTGQNQPQHFGDGTRLSIL.

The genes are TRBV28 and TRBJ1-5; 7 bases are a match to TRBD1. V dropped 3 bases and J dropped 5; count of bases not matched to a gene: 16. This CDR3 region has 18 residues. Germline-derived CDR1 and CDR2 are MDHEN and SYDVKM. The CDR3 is CASSLSRRRGRRDQPQHF. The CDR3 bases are TGTGCCAGCAGTTTGTCTCGGCGGAGGGGGCGAAGGGATCAGCCCCAGCATTTT.

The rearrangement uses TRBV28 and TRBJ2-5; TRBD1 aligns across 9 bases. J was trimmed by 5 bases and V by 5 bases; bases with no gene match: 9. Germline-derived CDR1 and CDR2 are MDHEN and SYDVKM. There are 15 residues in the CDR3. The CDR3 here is CASSATGGLYETQYF. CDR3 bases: TGTGCCAGCAGTGCTACAGGGGGCTTATACGAGACCCAGTACTTC.

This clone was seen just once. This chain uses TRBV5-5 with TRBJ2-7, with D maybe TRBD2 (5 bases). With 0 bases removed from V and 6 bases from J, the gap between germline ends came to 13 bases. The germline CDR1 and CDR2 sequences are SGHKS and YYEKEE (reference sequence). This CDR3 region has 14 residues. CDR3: CASSLVPGSGEQYF. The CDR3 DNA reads TGTGCCAGCAGCTTGGTTCCGGGGAGCGGCGAGCAGTACTTC.

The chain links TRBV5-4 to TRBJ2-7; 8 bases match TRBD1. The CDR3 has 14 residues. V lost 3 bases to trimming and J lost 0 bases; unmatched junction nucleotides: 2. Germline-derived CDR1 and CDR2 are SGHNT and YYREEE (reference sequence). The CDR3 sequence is CASSWTGSSYEQYF. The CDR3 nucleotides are TGTGCCAGCAGCTGGACAGGGAGCTCCTACGAGCAGTACTTC.

CDR3 nucleotide sequence: TGTGCTAGTGGTTATAACCAGGGGAATGAAGCTTTCTTT. Protein product: CASGYNQGNEAFF. The chain couples TRBV12-5 to TRBJ1-1; D is possibly TRBD1 (6 bases). The CDR3 contains 13 residues. V was pared by 4 bases and J by 7 bases, with 13 bases between. CDR1 LGHNT and CDR2 FRNRAP come from the germline V gene.

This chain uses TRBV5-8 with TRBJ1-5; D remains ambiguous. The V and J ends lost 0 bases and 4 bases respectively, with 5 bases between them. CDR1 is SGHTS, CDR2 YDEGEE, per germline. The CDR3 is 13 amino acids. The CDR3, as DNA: TGTGCCAGCAGCTTGGCCGGGAATCAGCCCCAGCATTTT. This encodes CASSLAGNQPQHF.

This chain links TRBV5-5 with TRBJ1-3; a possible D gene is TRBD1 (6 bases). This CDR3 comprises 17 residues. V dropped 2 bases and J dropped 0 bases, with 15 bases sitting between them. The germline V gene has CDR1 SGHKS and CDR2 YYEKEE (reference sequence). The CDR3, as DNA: TGTGCCAGCAGCTTAGCAGACAGGCCTTTCTCTGGAAACACCATATATTTT. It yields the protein CASSLADRPFSGNTIYF.

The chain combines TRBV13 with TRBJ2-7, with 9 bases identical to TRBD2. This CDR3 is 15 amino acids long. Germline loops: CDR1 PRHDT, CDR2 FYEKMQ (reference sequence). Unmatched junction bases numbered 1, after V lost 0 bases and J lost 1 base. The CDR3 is CASSLGSGGSYEQYF. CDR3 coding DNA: TGTGCCAGCAGCTTAGGCAGCGGGGGGTCCTACGAGCAGTACTTC.

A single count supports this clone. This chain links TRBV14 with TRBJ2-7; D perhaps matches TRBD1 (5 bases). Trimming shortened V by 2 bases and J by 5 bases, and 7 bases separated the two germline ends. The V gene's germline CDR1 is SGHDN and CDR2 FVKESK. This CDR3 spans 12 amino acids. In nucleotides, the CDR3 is TGTGCCAGCAGCCAACAAGGGGACGAGCAGTACTTC. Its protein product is CASSQQGDEQYF. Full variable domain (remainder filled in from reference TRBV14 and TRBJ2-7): EAGVTQFPSHSVIEKGQTVTLRCDPISGHDNLYWYRRVMGKEIKFLLHFVKESKQDESGMPNNRFLAERTGGTYSTLKVQPAELEDSGVYFCASSQQGDEQYFGPGTRLTVT.

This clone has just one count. CDR3: CASSAQSGTREAFF. The CDR3 region has the DNA TGTGCCAGCAGCGCTCAATCGGGAACCCGTGAAGCTTTCTTT. This rearrangement joins TRBV9 to TRBJ1-1; D not certain. Per the germline V gene, CDR1 is SGDLS and CDR2 is YYNGEE. Trimming took off 3 bases at V and 7 bases at J, with 16 bases between the two ends. The CDR3 totals 14 residues. The full variable domain, its missing parts supplied by reference TRBV9 and TRBJ1-1, is DSGVTQTPKHLITATGQRVTLRCSPRSGDLSVYWYQQSLDQGLQFLIQYYNGEERAKGNILERFSAQQFPDLHSELNLSSLELGDSALYFCASSAQSGTREAFFGQGTRLTVV.

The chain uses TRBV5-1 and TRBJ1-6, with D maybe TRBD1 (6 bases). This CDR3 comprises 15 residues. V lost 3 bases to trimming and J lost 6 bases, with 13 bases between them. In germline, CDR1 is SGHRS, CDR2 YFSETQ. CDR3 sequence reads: CASSSRDIINSPLHF. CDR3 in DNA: TGCGCCAGCAGCTCCCGGGACATTATTAATTCACCCCTCCACTTT.

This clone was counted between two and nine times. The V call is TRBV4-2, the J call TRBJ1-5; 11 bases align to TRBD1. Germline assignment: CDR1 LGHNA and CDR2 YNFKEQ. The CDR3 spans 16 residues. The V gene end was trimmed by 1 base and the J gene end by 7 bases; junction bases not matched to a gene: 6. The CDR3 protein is CASSQGDRGFWQPQHF. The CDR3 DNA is TGTGCCAGCAGCCAAGGGGACAGGGGGTTTTGGCAGCCCCAGCATTTT.

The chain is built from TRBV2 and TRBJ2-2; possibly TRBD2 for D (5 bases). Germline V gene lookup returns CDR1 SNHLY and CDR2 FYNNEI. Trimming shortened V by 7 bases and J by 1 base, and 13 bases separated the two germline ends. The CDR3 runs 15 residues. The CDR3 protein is CASKEVEGNTGELFF. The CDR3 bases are TGTGCCAGCAAGGAGGTAGAGGGGAACACCGGGGAGCTGTTTTTT.

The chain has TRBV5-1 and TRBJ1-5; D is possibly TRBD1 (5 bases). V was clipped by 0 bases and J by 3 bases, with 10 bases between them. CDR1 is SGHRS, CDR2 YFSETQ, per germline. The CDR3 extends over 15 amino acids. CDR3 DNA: TGCGCCAGCAGCTTGGAGGGAGGGGTCAATCAGCCCCAGCATTTT. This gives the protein CASSLEGGVNQPQHF.

The CDR3 coding sequence is TGTGCCAGCAGTGACCCAAGGACAGGCAGCAATGAGCAGTTCTTC. Protein sequence: CASSDPRTGSNEQFF. The chain recombines TRBV6-4 with TRBJ2-1; 7 bases are shared with TRBD1. CDR3 length: 15 amino acids. Per germline, CDR1 MRHNA and CDR2 SNTAGT. Trimming at V came to 2 bases and at J to 6 bases, leaving 7 bases not matched to a gene.

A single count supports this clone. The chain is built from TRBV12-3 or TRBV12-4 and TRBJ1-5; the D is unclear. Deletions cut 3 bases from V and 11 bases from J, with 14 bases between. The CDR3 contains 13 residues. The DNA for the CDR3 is TGTGCCAGCAGTTTGTCACGCCGGGAGGCCCAGCATTTT. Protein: CASSLSRREAQHF.

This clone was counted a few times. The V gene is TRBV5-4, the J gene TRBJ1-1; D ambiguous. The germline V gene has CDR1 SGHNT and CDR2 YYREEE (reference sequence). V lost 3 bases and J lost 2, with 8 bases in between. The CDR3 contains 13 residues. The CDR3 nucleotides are TGTGCCAGCAGCTGGAGGGTCAACACTGAAGCTTTCTTT. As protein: CASSWRVNTEAFF.

CDR3 region: CASSFIRRIAGGLDEQFF. The DNA for the CDR3 is TGTGCCAGCAGCTTCATCCGTCGGATAGCGGGGGGATTGGATGAGCAGTTCTTC. The chain employs TRBV7-9 and TRBJ2-1; 10 nucleotides agree with TRBD2. The CDR3 totals 18 residues. V dropped 3 bases and J dropped 8; count of bases not matched to a gene: 16. Germline loops: CDR1 SEHNR, CDR2 FQNEAQ (reference sequence). Filled out from reference TRBV7-9 and TRBJ2-1, the complete variable domain reads DTGVSQNPRHKITKRGQNVTFRCDPISEHNRLYWYRQTLGQGPEFLTYFQNEAQLEKSRLLSDRFSAERPKGSFSTLEIQRTEQGDSAMYLCASSFIRRIAGGLDEQFFGPGTRLTVL.

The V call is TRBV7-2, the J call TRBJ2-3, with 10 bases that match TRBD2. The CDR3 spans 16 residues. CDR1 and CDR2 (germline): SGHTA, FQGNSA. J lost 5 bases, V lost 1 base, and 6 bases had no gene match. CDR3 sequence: CASSLEGLAGVDTQYF. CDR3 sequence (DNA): TGTGCCAGCAGCTTAGAGGGGCTAGCGGGGGTAGATACGCAGTATTTT.

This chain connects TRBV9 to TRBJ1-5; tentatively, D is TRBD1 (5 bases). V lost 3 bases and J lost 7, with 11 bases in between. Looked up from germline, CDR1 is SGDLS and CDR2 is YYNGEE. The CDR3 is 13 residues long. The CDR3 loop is CASSESGDQPQHF. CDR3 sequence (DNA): TGTGCCAGCAGCGAGTCGGGGGACCAGCCCCAGCATTTT.